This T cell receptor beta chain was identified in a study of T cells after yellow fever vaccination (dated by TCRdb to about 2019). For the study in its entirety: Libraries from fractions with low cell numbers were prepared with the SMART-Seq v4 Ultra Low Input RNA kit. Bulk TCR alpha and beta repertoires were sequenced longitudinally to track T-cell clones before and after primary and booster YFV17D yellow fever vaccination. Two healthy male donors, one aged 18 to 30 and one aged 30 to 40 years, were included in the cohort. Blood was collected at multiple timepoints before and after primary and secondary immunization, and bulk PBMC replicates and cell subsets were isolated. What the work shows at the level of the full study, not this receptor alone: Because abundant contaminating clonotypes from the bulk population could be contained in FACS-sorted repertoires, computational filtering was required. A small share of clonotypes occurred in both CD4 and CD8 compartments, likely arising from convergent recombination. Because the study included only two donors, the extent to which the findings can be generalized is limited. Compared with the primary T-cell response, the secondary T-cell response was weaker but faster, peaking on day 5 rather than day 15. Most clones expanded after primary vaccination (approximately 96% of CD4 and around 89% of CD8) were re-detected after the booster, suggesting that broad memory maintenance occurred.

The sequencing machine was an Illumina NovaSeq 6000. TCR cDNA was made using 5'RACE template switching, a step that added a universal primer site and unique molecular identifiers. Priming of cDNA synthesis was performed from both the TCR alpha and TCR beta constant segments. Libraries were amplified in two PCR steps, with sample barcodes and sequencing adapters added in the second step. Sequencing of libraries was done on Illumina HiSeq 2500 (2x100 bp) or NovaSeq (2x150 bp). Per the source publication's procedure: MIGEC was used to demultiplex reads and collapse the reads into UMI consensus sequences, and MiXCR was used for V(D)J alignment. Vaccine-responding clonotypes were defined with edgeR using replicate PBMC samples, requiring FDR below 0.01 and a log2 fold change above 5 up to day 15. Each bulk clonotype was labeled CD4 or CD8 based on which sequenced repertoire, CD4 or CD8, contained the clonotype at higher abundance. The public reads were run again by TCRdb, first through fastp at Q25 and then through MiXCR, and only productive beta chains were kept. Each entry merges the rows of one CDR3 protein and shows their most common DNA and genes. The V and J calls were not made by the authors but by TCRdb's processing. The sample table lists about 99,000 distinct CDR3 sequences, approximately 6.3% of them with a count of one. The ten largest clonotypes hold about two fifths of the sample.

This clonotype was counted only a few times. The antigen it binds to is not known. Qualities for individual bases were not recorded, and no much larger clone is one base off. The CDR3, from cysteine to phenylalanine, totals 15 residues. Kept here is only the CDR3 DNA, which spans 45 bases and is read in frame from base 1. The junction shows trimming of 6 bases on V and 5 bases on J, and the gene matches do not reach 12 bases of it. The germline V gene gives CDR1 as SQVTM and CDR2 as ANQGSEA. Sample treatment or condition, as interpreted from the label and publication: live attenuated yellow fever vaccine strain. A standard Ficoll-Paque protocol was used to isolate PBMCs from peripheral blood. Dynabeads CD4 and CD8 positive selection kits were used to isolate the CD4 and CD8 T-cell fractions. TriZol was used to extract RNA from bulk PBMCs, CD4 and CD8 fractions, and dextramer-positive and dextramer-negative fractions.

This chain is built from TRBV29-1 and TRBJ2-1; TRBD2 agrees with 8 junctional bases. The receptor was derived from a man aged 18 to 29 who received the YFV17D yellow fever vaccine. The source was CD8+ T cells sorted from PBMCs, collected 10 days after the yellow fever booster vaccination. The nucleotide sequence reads TGCAGCGTCCGGGGGGGCGAAATTACCGACAATGAGCAGTTCTTC. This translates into CSVRGGEITDNEQFF.